This T cell receptor beta chain was found in a study of blood T cells in healthy people across ages. Study results and limitations: Diversity was estimated from one million T cells, and these estimates were considered underestimates. Aged donors had fewer naive CD4+ cells and lower diversity than long-lived donors.

The length of the CDR3 is 15 residues. The V end lost 5 bases, the J end lost 6 bases, and 20 bases lay between the germline ends. Germline loops: CDR1 SGHTA, CDR2 FQGNSA. It was with a sample-barcoded 5' primer and a J-beta primer mix that a second PCR of about 6 to 11 cycles was run. TCRdb recomputed calls from the 5' RACE reads with MiXCR, one row per CDR3 protein. The sample has 870,000 or so distinct CDR3 sequences, around 30% seen once. This clonotype has a handful of counts. Its specificity is unknown. The chain employs TRBV7-2 and TRBJ2-7, with D tentatively TRBD1 or TRBD2 (6 bases each). The source material was blood. The TCR originated in a woman older than 75 in good health. Written as DNA, the CDR3 is TGTGCCAGCAGCACCGGACTCCCGGGGGCCGGCGAGCAGTACTTC. It translates to CASSTGLPGAGEQYF.